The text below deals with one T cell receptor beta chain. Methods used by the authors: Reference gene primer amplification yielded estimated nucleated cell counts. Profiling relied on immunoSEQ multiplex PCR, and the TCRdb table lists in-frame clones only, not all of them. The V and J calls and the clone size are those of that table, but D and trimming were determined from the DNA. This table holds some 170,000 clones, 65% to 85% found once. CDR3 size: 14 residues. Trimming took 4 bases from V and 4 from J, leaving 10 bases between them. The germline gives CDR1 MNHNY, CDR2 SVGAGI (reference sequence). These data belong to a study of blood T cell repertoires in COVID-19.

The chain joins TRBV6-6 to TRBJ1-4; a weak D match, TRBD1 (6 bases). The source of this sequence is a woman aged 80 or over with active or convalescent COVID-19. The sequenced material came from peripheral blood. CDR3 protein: CASSWDIYNEKLFF. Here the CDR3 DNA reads TGTGCCAGCAGTTGGGACATCTATAATGAAAAACTGTTTTTT.